The 10 T cell receptor beta chains below were found in one sample sequenced in a study of cytomegalovirus exposure and HLA in healthy donors. This PCR relied on a set of 60 Vbeta primers and 13 Jbeta primers. Profiling relied on immunoSEQ multiplex PCR, and the TCRdb table lists in-frame clones only, not all of them. The repertoire includes roughly 170,000 clones, roughly 80% of them detected once, and about 0.77% sits in the top ten. The specimen was PBMCs. The receptors derive from a woman younger than 35 in good health and CMV-seronegative.

The rearrangement links TRBV5-6 to TRBJ2-7, with 10 bases lining up with TRBD2. V lost 2 bases to trimming and J lost 4 bases; unmatched junction nucleotides: 6. Looked up from germline, CDR1 is SGHDT and CDR2 is YYEEEE. The CDR3 runs 15 residues. The CDR3 is CASSFPTSGPYEQYF. In DNA form, the CDR3 reads TGTGCCAGCAGCTTCCCGACTAGCGGGCCGTACGAGCAGTACTTC.

The rearrangement uses TRBV6-1 and TRBJ1-2, with 9 bases that match TRBD1. The CDR3 runs to 14 residues. The germline V gene has CDR1 MNHNS and CDR2 SASEGT. V gave up 7 bases and J gave up 3 bases; unmatched junction bases: 6. CDR3 loop: CASKQGAWDYGYTF. The DNA for the CDR3 is TGTGCCAGCAAACAGGGGGCTTGGGACTATGGCTACACCTTC.

This clone was picked up one time. V usage is TRBV7-6 and J usage is TRBJ2-1; tentatively, D is TRBD2 (6 bases). V dropped 2 bases and J dropped 0 bases, with 11 bases sitting between them. The CDR3 extends over 16 amino acids. Germline V lookup: CDR1 SGHVS, CDR2 FNYEAQ. CDR3 DNA: TGTGCCAGCAGCTTATCGTCCGGGAGCTCCTACAATGAGCAGTTCTTC. Its translation: CASSLSSGSSYNEQFF.

The chain links TRBV7-2 to TRBJ2-7, with 7 bases matching TRBD2. V shed 5 bases, J shed 4 bases, and the junction held 8 bases outside the gene matches. The CDR3 has 14 residues. From germline, CDR1 is SGHTA and CDR2 FQGNSA. The CDR3 protein is CASSVGLVGYEQYF. Here the CDR3 DNA reads TGTGCCAGCAGCGTTGGACTAGTAGGGTACGAGCAGTACTTC. Looking up the rest from reference TRBV7-2 and TRBJ2-7 gives the full variable domain: GAGVSQSPSNKVTEKGKDVELRCDPISGHTALYWYRQSLGQGLEFLIYFQGNSAPDKSGLPSDRFSAERTGGSVSTLTIQRTQQEDSAVYLCASSVGLVGYEQYFGPGTRLTVT.

The rearrangement joins TRBV5-8 to TRBJ2-3; the D gene is possibly TRBD2 (5 bases). Germline V gives CDR1 SGHTS, CDR2 YDEGEE. The V gene lost 0 bases and the J gene lost 4 bases, with 18 bases spanning the gap. The CDR3 sequence is 17 residues long. As DNA, the CDR3 is TGTGCCAGCAGCTTGGTGGAGGTCGCGTTGGAGGCAGATACGCAGTATTTT. As protein: CASSLVEVALEADTQYF.

This chain connects TRBV11-2 to TRBJ2-1; TRBD2 aligns across 9 bases. Germline assignment: CDR1 SGHAT and CDR2 FQNNGV. The CDR3 length is 15 residues. The J segment lost 2 bases and the V segment lost 3 bases, leaving 2 bases of the junction unmatched. CDR3 in DNA: TGTGCCAGCAGCTTTCAGCGGGAGGCCTACAATGAGCAGTTCTTC. Translating it yields CASSFQREAYNEQFF.

The gene calls are TRBV7-2 and TRBJ1-2; TRBD1 might be the D (6 bases). Germline V lookup: CDR1 SGHTA, CDR2 FQGNSA. Trimming removed 3 bases from V and 5 bases from J, with 13 bases in between. CDR3 size: 14 residues. CDR3 sequence reads: CASSFGQGLYGYTF. The DNA for the CDR3 is TGTGCCAGCAGCTTTGGGCAGGGGCTGTATGGCTACACCTTC.

The chain links TRBV5-1 to TRBJ1-2; D is undetermined. This CDR3 is built from 13 residues. Looked up from germline, CDR1 is SGHRS and CDR2 is YFSETQ. The V and J ends lost 4 bases and 9 bases respectively, with 16 bases between them. Written as DNA, the CDR3 is TGCGCCAGCAGCCCCGGTGGGGAGCTCCGCTACACCTTC. Its translation: CASSPGGELRYTF.

This chain joins TRBV5-1 and TRBJ2-7; the D gene is possibly TRBD2 (5 bases). V lost 0 bases and J lost 1, with 29 bases in between. Germline loops: CDR1 SGHRS, CDR2 YFSETQ. This CDR3 contains 21 residues. This CDR3 reads CASSLGWEKWENPPGSYEQYF. CDR3 coding DNA: TGCGCCAGCAGCTTGGGGTGGGAGAAGTGGGAGAACCCCCCAGGATCCTACGAGCAGTACTTC.

This chain connects TRBV6-5 to TRBJ1-5, with D tentatively TRBD1 (5 bases). The CDR3 extends over 14 amino acids. Between the trimmed V and J ends, which lost 10 bases and 2 bases, there was a span of 15 bases. CDR1 and CDR2 from the germline V gene are MNHEY and SVGAGI. In nucleotides, the CDR3 is TGTGCCACTTCAGGAGACAGAGGCAATCAGCCCCAGCATTTT. It is translated as CATSGDRGNQPQHF.